A single sample gave rise to the 25 T cell receptor beta chains below, sequenced in a study of shared clonotypes between healthy human individuals. TCRdb keeps only in-frame clones here, not all; method: immunoSEQ multiplex PCR. The sample includes over a million clones, about 74% of them seen just once. Sequenced: memory CD4+ T cells sorted from blood. The subset: CD45RA-negative fraction. Every receptor here comes from a man between 18 and 35 years old in good health.

On this clone: Other DNA sequences from this sample encode an identical CDR3 as well. The CDR3 DNA reads as TGTGCCAGCAGCTCGTTCTACGAGCAGTACTTC. The encoded protein is CASSSFYEQYF. V usage is TRBV7-9 and J usage is TRBJ2-7; unclear D gene. This CDR3 has 11 amino acids. Germline-derived CDR1 and CDR2 are SEHNR and FQNEAQ (reference sequence). V lost 4 bases to trimming and J lost 3 bases, with 4 bases between them.

The V call is TRBV5-1, the J call TRBJ1-6; tentative D call: TRBD1 (5 bases). CDR3 length equals 18 residues. CDR1 is SGHRS and CDR2 is YFSETQ in the germline V gene. V gave up 0 bases and J gave up 0 bases, with 13 bases separating them. The CDR3 sequence is CASSLVGHRSSYNSPLHF. As DNA, the CDR3 is TGCGCCAGCAGCTTGGTGGGGCACCGCAGCTCCTATAATTCACCCCTCCACTTT.

This sequence joins TRBV5-6 and TRBJ2-2, with 7 bases identical to TRBD1. V was pared by 3 bases and J by 3 bases, with 5 bases of the junction left unmatched. Germline assignment: CDR1 SGHDT and CDR2 YYEEEE. The CDR3 loop spans 15 amino acids. The CDR3: CASSSTGIDTGELFF. The CDR3 coding sequence is TGTGCCAGCAGCTCGACAGGGATTGACACCGGGGAGCTGTTTTTT.

The rearrangement links TRBV2 to TRBJ1-2, with TRBD1 identical over 9 bases. V lost 0 bases, J lost 10 bases, and 12 bases stayed unmatched. CDR1 SNHLY and CDR2 FYNNEI come from the germline V gene. The CDR3 contains 16 residues. DNA for the CDR3: TGTGCCAGCAGTGAAGCGGGGGGACAGGGTCATACCCCCTACACCTTC. It codes for CASSEAGGQGHTPYTF. The full variable domain, with the rest looked up from reference TRBV2 and TRBJ1-2, is EPEVTQTPSHQVTQMGQEVILRCVPISNHLYFYWYRQILGQKVEFLVSFYNNEISEKSEIFDDQFSVERPDGSNFTLKIRSTKLEDSAMYFCASSEAGGQGHTPYTFGSGTRLTVV.

The J gene is TRBJ2-1, the V gene TRBV19, with 8 bases lining up with TRBD1. V was pared by 6 bases and J by 10 bases, with 17 bases of the junction left unmatched. Germline V lookup: CDR1 LNHDA, CDR2 SQIVND (reference sequence). This CDR3 has 16 amino acids. DNA for the CDR3: TGTGCCAGTAGCTCGGGACAGGAGAGTGTAGTTAACGAGCAGTTCTTC. This gives the protein CASSSGQESVVNEQFF.

The chain employs TRBV4-1 and TRBJ2-7; D ambiguous. CDR1 is MGHRA, CDR2 YSYEKL, per germline. The CDR3 covers 15 residues. Trimming took off 8 bases at V and 3 bases at J, with 20 bases between the two ends. The CDR3 sequence: CASSLAHSEFYEQYF. As DNA, the CDR3 is TGCGCCAGCTCCCTGGCACACAGTGAGTTCTACGAGCAGTACTTC.

To note about this clone: Possible read error: a much larger clone is one base away. Different DNA sequences within this sample yield the same CDR3. The chain joins TRBV18 to TRBJ2-5; D remains ambiguous. Looked up from germline, CDR1 is KGHSH and CDR2 is LQKENI. V was cut by 3 bases and J by 2 bases, with 4 bases left in between. The CDR3 is made up of 12 amino acids. The CDR3 nucleotides read TGTGCCAGCTCACCCACTCAAGAGACCCAGTACTTC. Translating gives CASSPTQETQYF. The complete variable domain, with remaining parts taken from reference TRBV18 and TRBJ2-5, reads NAGVMQNPRHLVRRRGQEARLRCSPMKGHSHVYWYRQLPEEGLKFMVYLQKENIIDESGMPKERFSAEFPKEGPSILRIQQVVRGDSAAYFCASSPTQETQYFGPGTRLLVL.

In its sample, this clone was seen once. This CDR3 is also generated by other DNA sequences in the sample. This chain joins TRBV30 and TRBJ1-6, with D tentatively TRBD1 (6 bases). The V gene lost 1 base and the J gene lost 7 bases, with 8 bases spanning the gap. The CDR3 runs to 13 residues. The V gene's germline CDR1 is GTSNPN and CDR2 SVGIG (reference sequence). CDR3 bases: TGTGCCTGGAGTGGCCAGGGGAATTCACCCCTCCACTTT. It is translated as CAWSGQGNSPLHF.

This chain links TRBV12-5 with TRBJ2-5, with 12 bases that match TRBD1. J was trimmed by 5 bases and V by 1 base; bases with no gene match: 5. CDR3 length: 16 amino acids. Germline V lookup: CDR1 LGHNT, CDR2 FRNRAP. The CDR3, as DNA: TGTGCTAGTGGTTTGGGTGGGACAGGGGGCCGCGAGACCCAGTACTTC. It yields the protein CASGLGGTGGRETQYF.

The chain combines TRBV9 with TRBJ2-7; 8 bases are a match to TRBD2. In germline, CDR1 is SGDLS, CDR2 YYNGEE. Trimming took 5 bases from V and 7 from J; bases not matched to a gene: 14. This CDR3 region has 15 residues. CDR3 sequence reads: CASSVSSGSGREQYF. In DNA, the CDR3 is TGTGCCAGCAGTGTCTCTAGCGGGTCGGGGAGGGAGCAGTACTTC.

This clone showed up just a few times. The chain couples TRBV7-2 to TRBJ1-1; D not certain. From germline, CDR1 is SGHTA and CDR2 FQGNSA. The CDR3 is 12 residues long. V lost 3 bases, J lost 4 bases, and 6 bases lay in between. In nucleotides, the CDR3 is TGTGCCAGCAGCTTGAAGGGCACTGAAGCTTTCTTT. Translating it yields CASSLKGTEAFF.

A few counts support this clone. This chain links TRBV19 with TRBJ1-2; no firm D call. Germline CDR1 LNHDA, CDR2 SQIVND (reference sequence). V lost 8 bases and J lost 5, with 12 bases in between. This CDR3 comprises 12 residues. The CDR3 sequence is CASSDRKYGYTF. The CDR3 region has the DNA TGTGCCAGTTCGGACCGAAAGTATGGCTACACCTTC.

The chain recombines TRBV6-1 with TRBJ1-4, with D perhaps matching TRBD1 (6 bases). The CDR3 loop spans 11 amino acids. Per germline, CDR1 MNHNS and CDR2 SASEGT. Between the trimmed V and J ends, which lost 6 bases and 14 bases, there was a span of 13 bases. The CDR3 protein is CASRRQDALFF. The DNA for the CDR3 is TGTGCCAGCAGACGACAGGACGCGCTGTTTTTT.

V gene TRBV30 combines with J gene TRBJ2-1, with a possible D match to TRBD1 (8 bases). CDR3 length: 14 amino acids. Trimming shortened V by 7 bases and J by 5 bases, and 18 bases separated the two germline ends. Germline CDR1 reads GTSNPN; CDR2 reads SVGIG (reference sequence). The CDR3 DNA reads TGTGCCTCTAACAGGGGGGGTTTGAACAATGAGCAGTTCTTC. Residues: CASNRGGLNNEQFF.

The chain recombines TRBV18 with TRBJ1-6; D is perhaps TRBD1 (6 bases). Germline loops: CDR1 KGHSH, CDR2 LQKENI. CDR3 length: 14 residues. V lost 10 bases and J lost 8, with 18 bases in between. The DNA of the CDR3 is TGTGCCAACCTCAGGGATAGGGGGTATTCACCCCTCCACTTT. This codes for CANLRDRGYSPLHF. Full variable domain (missing parts from reference TRBV18 and TRBJ1-6): NAGVMQNPRHLVRRRGQEARLRCSPMKGHSHVYWYRQLPEEGLKFMVYLQKENIIDESGMPKERFSAEFPKEGPSILRIQQVVRGDSAAYFCANLRDRGYSPLHFGNGTRLTVT.

This clone was counted ten times or more. J is TRBJ1-6 and V is TRBV21-1. TRBV21-1 is listed as a pseudogene. The CDR3 has 18 amino acids. The DNA for the CDR3 is TGTGCCAGCTCTCCCTGGGGGGACCGGGGAAAGGGGGATTCACCCCTCCACTTT. It is translated as CASSPWGDRGKGDSPLHF.

In its sample, this clone was seen a few times. The chain couples TRBV30 to TRBJ1-6, with D perhaps TRBD1 (6 bases). Trimming stripped 3 bases from V and 5 bases from J, with 11 bases between. The CDR3 extends over 14 amino acids. Germline loops: CDR1 GTSNPN, CDR2 SVGIG (reference sequence). In DNA, the CDR3 is TGTGCCTGGAGGGACAGCAGAAATAATTCACCCCTCCACTTT. Its protein product is CAWRDSRNNSPLHF.

This clone came up a few times. This same CDR3 is encoded by further DNA sequences in the sample. The chain has TRBV6-5 and TRBJ2-5, with 7 bases matching TRBD1. V lost 5 bases and J lost 3; bases outside the gene matches: 3. The CDR3 totals 13 residues. Looked up from germline, CDR1 is MNHEY and CDR2 is SVGAGI. The CDR3 DNA sequence: TGTGCCAGCAGTAGACAGGGCAAAGAGACCCAGTACTTC. Residues: CASSRQGKETQYF.

V usage is TRBV11-2 and J usage is TRBJ2-1; the D call may be TRBD1 or TRBD2 (5 bases each). V was clipped by 6 bases and J by 10 bases, with 19 bases between them. The CDR3 is made up of 14 amino acids. Germline V lookup: CDR1 SGHAT, CDR2 FQNNGV. The CDR3 DNA reads TGTGCCAGCAGTCTAGGGACCAGGACTGGCGAGCAGTTCTTC. Protein: CASSLGTRTGEQFF. Combining the CDR3 with reference TRBV11-2 and TRBJ2-1 gives the whole variable domain EAGVAQSPRYKIIEKRQSVAFWCNPISGHATLYWYQQILGQGPKLLIQFQNNGVVDDSQLPKDRFSAERLKGVDSTLKIQPAKLEDSAVYLCASSLGTRTGEQFFGPGTRLTVL.

This chain uses TRBV11-2 with TRBJ2-2; 7 bases are shared with TRBD2. The CDR3 loop spans 16 amino acids. Trimming took 5 bases from V and 0 from J; bases not matched to a gene: 6. Looked up from germline, CDR1 is SGHAT and CDR2 is FQNNGV. The CDR3 loop reads CASSPGRAPNTGELFF. The CDR3 DNA reads TGTGCCAGCAGCCCAGGGAGGGCACCGAACACCGGGGAGCTGTTTTTT.

The chain combines TRBV25-1 with TRBJ2-4; TRBD1 agrees at 7 bases. J was trimmed by 8 bases and V by 4 bases; bases with no gene match: 2. The germline CDR1 and CDR2 sequences are MGHDK and SYGVNS. There are 12 residues in the CDR3. CDR3 residues: CASSGQGDIQYF. Here the CDR3 DNA reads TGTGCCAGCAGTGGACAGGGAGACATTCAGTACTTC.

A word on this clone: Additional DNA sequences in this sample encode the identical CDR3. This chain links TRBV5-1 with TRBJ2-5; the D call may be TRBD1 or TRBD2 (5 bases each). V gave up 0 bases and J gave up 2 bases, with 8 bases separating them. This CDR3 spans 14 amino acids. Germline CDR1 and CDR2: SGHRS and YFSETQ. CDR3 sequence reads: CASSLGGPQETQYF. CDR3 nucleotides: TGCGCCAGCAGCTTGGGGGGACCACAAGAGACCCAGTACTTC.

In the case of this clone: A much larger clonotype is one base distant, so this may be a read error. V and J are TRBV4-3 and TRBJ1-1; D is unresolved. Trimming took off 0 bases at V and 1 base at J, with 6 bases between the two ends. CDR3 length: 14 residues. CDR1 is LGHNA and CDR2 is YSLEER in the germline V gene. The CDR3 DNA follows: TGCGCCAGCAGCCAAGAAGGACCGAACACTGAAGCTTTCTTT. The encoded protein is CASSQEGPNTEAFF.

This sequence joins TRBV25-1 and TRBJ2-3; 9 nucleotides match TRBD2. Per the germline V gene, CDR1 is MGHDK and CDR2 is SYGVNS. V shed 8 bases and J 1 base; nucleotides not matched to a gene: 10. The CDR3 has 16 residues. DNA for the CDR3: TGTGCCAGCTCCCTTGCGGCGGGAGGGCGCACAGATACGCAGTATTTT. It yields the protein CASSLAAGGRTDTQYF.

CDR3 sequence (DNA): TGTGCCAGCAGTTTCTCCGGGAGCAGGGTTTCAACTAATGAAAAACTGTTTTTT. Translated: CASSFSGSRVSTNEKLFF. The chain is built from TRBV28 and TRBJ1-4; weak D call: TRBD1 (5 bases). CDR3 length: 18 residues. Trimming took 3 bases from V and 0 from J, leaving 17 bases between them. The germline CDR1 and CDR2 sequences are MDHEN and SYDVKM.